What follows are 21 T cell receptor beta chains derived from one specimen sequenced in a study of T-cell reconstitution after alpha-beta-depleted transplantation in children. Unique molecular identifiers were used to barcode this TCRbeta library. TCRdb reanalysed the PCR reads using MiXCR and keeps one entry per CDR3 protein. Altogether some 550,000 distinct CDR3 sequences are present, around 23% being singletons, with the ten largest covering roughly 14%. This specimen consisted of PBMCs, mostly from graft donor cells, obtained 360 days after TCRalphabeta/CD19-depleted stem cell transplant. All receptors derive from a boy in the first two years of life who had a stem cell transplant for acute myeloid leukemia, so the T cells may come from the graft donor.

The rearrangement uses TRBV7-2 and TRBJ1-1; 10 bases agree with TRBD1. There are 16 residues in the CDR3. Germline assignment: CDR1 SGHTA and CDR2 FQGNSA. Trimming cost V 4 bases and J 1 base; bases outside gene matches: 6. CDR3: CASSSRDRGRNTEAFF. The CDR3 region has the DNA TGTGCCAGCAGCTCCCGGGACAGGGGAAGGAACACTGAAGCTTTCTTT.

This clonotype was recorded at least ten times. The genes are TRBV29-1 and TRBJ2-7, with D tentatively TRBD1 (5 bases). V was pared by 0 bases and J by 0 bases, with 15 bases between. From germline, CDR1 is SQVTM and CDR2 ANQGSEA. The CDR3 length is 16 residues. This CDR3 reads CSVEEVQVDGSYEQYF. The DNA for the CDR3 is TGCAGCGTTGAAGAGGTACAGGTCGATGGCTCCTACGAGCAGTACTTC.

This clonotype was seen at least ten times. The chain combines TRBV18 with TRBJ1-5, with unresolved D. The CDR3 spans 14 residues. V lost 4 bases and J lost 9, with 16 bases in between. The germline V gene encodes CDR1 KGHSH and CDR2 LQKENI. The CDR3: CASSLDLSGRPQHF. The CDR3 DNA reads as TGTGCCAGCTCACTGGACCTTAGCGGTCGGCCCCAGCATTTT. Drawing the rest from reference TRBV18 and TRBJ1-5, the complete variable domain is NAGVMQNPRHLVRRRGQEARLRCSPMKGHSHVYWYRQLPEEGLKFMVYLQKENIIDESGMPKERFSAEFPKEGPSILRIQQVVRGDSAAYFCASSLDLSGRPQHFGDGTRLSIL.

V and J are TRBV12-3 or TRBV12-4 and TRBJ2-7, with D perhaps matching TRBD2 (6 bases). Trimming removed 3 bases from V and 6 bases from J, with 15 bases in between. CDR3 length: 14 residues. CDR3 region: CASSFIAEKAEQYF. DNA of the CDR3: TGTGCCAGCAGTTTCATAGCGGAGAAGGCCGAGCAGTACTTC.

The gene calls are TRBV5-1 and TRBJ2-1; D possibly corresponds to TRBD1 (7 bases). CDR1 SGHRS and CDR2 YFSETQ come from the germline V gene. Trimming shortened V by 5 bases and J by 0 bases, and 21 bases separated the two germline ends. The CDR3 runs 18 residues. The CDR3 DNA reads as TGCGCCAGCAGTTGGGCTCCCCCGGGGGACAGCTCCTACAATGAGCAGTTCTTC. This gives the protein CASSWAPPGDSSYNEQFF.

This sequence joins TRBV20-1 and TRBJ2-1; D call uncertain. Germline CDR1 DFQATT, CDR2 SNEGSKA (reference sequence). There are 14 residues in the CDR3. V was pared by 5 bases and J by 3 bases, with 14 bases between. CDR3 amino acids: CSAETLGSYNEQFF. Here the CDR3 DNA reads TGCAGTGCTGAGACTCTTGGTAGCTACAATGAGCAGTTCTTC.

This clonotype was seen at least ten times. The chain combines TRBV27 with TRBJ2-7; D uncertain. The V gene's germline CDR1 is MNHEY and CDR2 SMNVEV (reference sequence). The V end lost 7 bases, the J end lost 2 bases, and 12 bases lay between the germline ends. The CDR3 spans 13 residues. The CDR3 sequence: CASIIQKTYEQYV. For the CDR3, the DNA is TGTGCCAGCATCATCCAGAAAACCTACGAGCAGTACGTC.

This clonotype was seen many times. The chain links TRBV18 to TRBJ2-7; the D is unclear. V was trimmed by 3 bases and J by 0 bases, leaving 6 bases between them. This CDR3 contains 13 residues. Looked up from germline, CDR1 is KGHSH and CDR2 is LQKENI. CDR3 region: CASSPYSSYEQYF. CDR3 in DNA: TGTGCCAGCTCACCCTACAGCTCCTACGAGCAGTACTTC.

This clonotype was observed at least ten times. The chain joins TRBV7-9 to TRBJ2-1, with 9 positions matching TRBD2. This CDR3 is 17 amino acids long. Germline V gene sequence: CDR1 SEHNR, CDR2 FQNEAQ (reference sequence). Trimming took 2 bases from V and 0 from J; bases not matched to a gene: 5. The CDR3 is CASSLISGGSSYNEQFF. The DNA for the CDR3 is TGTGCCAGCAGCTTAATAAGCGGGGGGAGCTCCTACAATGAGCAGTTCTTC. Using reference TRBV7-9 and TRBJ2-1 for the parts outside the CDR3, the full variable domain is DTGVSQNPRHKITKRGQNVTFRCDPISEHNRLYWYRQTLGQGPEFLTYFQNEAQLEKSRLLSDRFSAERPKGSFSTLEIQRTEQGDSAMYLCASSLISGGSSYNEQFFGPGTRLTVL.

This clonotype was detected only a few times. This chain uses TRBV24-1 with TRBJ2-5; 15 bases agree with TRBD2. CDR3 length: 18 residues. Germline V gene sequence: CDR1 KGHDR, CDR2 SFDVKD. V trimming: 3 bases; J trimming: 1 base; junction bases outside the gene matches: 5. This CDR3 reads CATSDPGTSGGPQETQYF. DNA of the CDR3: TGTGCCACCAGTGATCCCGGGACTAGCGGGGGGCCCCAAGAGACCCAGTACTTC.

This clonotype was seen ten or more times. The rearrangement links TRBV29-1 to TRBJ2-3; D may be TRBD1 or TRBD2 (6 bases each). Trimming stripped 1 base from V and 3 bases from J, with 14 bases between. The CDR3 contains 15 residues. Germline V gives CDR1 SQVTM, CDR2 ANQGSEA. The CDR3 DNA reads as TGCAGCGTTGAAGTTCCCAGGGGAGGTACAGATACGCAGTATTTT. Residues: CSVEVPRGGTDTQYF.

This clonotype showed up many times. This chain joins TRBV29-1 and TRBJ2-4; D uncertain. Germline loops: CDR1 SQVTM, CDR2 ANQGSEA. The CDR3 loop spans 13 amino acids. V was cut by 6 bases and J by 0 bases, with 9 bases left in between. Written as DNA, the CDR3 is TGCAGCGTCAAGCTTCTAGCCAAAAACATTCAGTACTTC. It encodes CSVKLLAKNIQYF.

Notes on this clonotype: The conserved phenylalanine or tryptophan is not found at the CDR3 terminus, so this likely reflects a read error. This chain's CDR3 is CASSLGVTRDRGIYGYTY. CDR3 bases: TGTGCCAGCAGCTTAGGGGTCACCCGGGACAGGGGGATCTATGGCTACACCTAC. The chain combines TRBV11-1 with TRBJ1-2, with 11 bases matching TRBD1. Germline V gene data show CDR1 as SGHAT and CDR2 as FQDESV (reference sequence). J lost 4 bases, V lost 1 base, and 11 bases had no gene match. The CDR3 is made up of 18 amino acids.

This clonotype was picked up many times. This chain connects TRBV28 to TRBJ2-2, with 7 bases lining up with TRBD1. Per germline, CDR1 MDHEN and CDR2 SYDVKM. The CDR3 has 15 amino acids. J was trimmed by 3 bases and V by 5 bases; bases with no gene match: 6. CDR3 in amino acids: CASSPRDRYTGELFF. The CDR3 coding sequence is TGTGCCAGCAGTCCCCGGGACAGATACACCGGGGAGCTGTTTTTT.

The rearrangement joins TRBV12-3 or TRBV12-4 to TRBJ1-5; 9 nucleotides agree with TRBD1. J was trimmed by 12 bases and V by 5 bases; bases with no gene match: 5. This CDR3 is built from 12 residues. CDR3 residues: CASSPGTGNQHF. The CDR3 bases are TGTGCCAGCAGTCCCGGGACAGGGAACCAGCATTTT.

This clonotype was detected ten times or more. The J gene is TRBJ2-1, the V gene TRBV15; D is unresolved. This CDR3 comprises 13 residues. The V and J ends lost 2 bases and 7 bases respectively, with 9 bases between them. Germline V gene lookup returns CDR1 LNHNV and CDR2 YYDKDF (reference sequence). The CDR3 sequence: CATSRRNGNEQFF. In nucleotides, the CDR3 is TGTGCCACCAGCAGAAGGAACGGTAATGAGCAGTTCTTC.

This chain uses TRBV5-6 with TRBJ1-1; D gene uncertain. V was clipped by 2 bases and J by 3 bases, with 8 bases between them. The germline V gene encodes CDR1 SGHDT and CDR2 YYEEEE. The CDR3 loop spans 13 amino acids. CDR3 sequence reads: CASSFGSYTEAFF. CDR3 DNA: TGTGCCAGCAGCTTTGGCAGCTACACTGAAGCTTTCTTT. The whole variable domain, remainder taken from reference TRBV5-6 and TRBJ1-1, is DAGVTQSPTHLIKTRGQQVTLRCSPKSGHDTVSWYQQALGQGPQFIFQYYEEEERQRGNFPDRFSGHQFPNYSSELNVNALLLGDSALYLCASSFGSYTEAFFGQGTRLTVV.

This clonotype was seen many times. The V call is TRBV6-6, the J call TRBJ1-2, with 8 bases aligning to TRBD1. V shed 6 bases, J shed 6 bases, and the junction held 6 bases outside the gene matches. Germline CDR1 MNHNY, CDR2 SVGAGI (reference sequence). This CDR3 spans 13 amino acids. The DNA for the CDR3 is TGTGCCAGCAGCTCGGACAGGGCGGATGGCTACACCTTC. This encodes CASSSDRADGYTF.

This clonotype came up a few times. V gene TRBV12-3 or TRBV12-4 combines with J gene TRBJ2-1; D is tentatively TRBD1 or TRBD2 (5 bases each). V was trimmed by 7 bases and J by 0 bases, leaving 13 bases between them. The CDR3 runs to 15 residues. CDR3 region: CASNRDGSSYNEQFF. The CDR3 DNA is TGTGCCAGCAATCGGGACGGATCCTCCTACAATGAGCAGTTCTTC.

The chain employs TRBV28 and TRBJ2-7, with no clear D. Germline CDR1 is MDHEN and CDR2 is SYDVKM. The CDR3 has 12 amino acids. The CDR3 DNA is TGTGCTTTTTTCCCTCCGGGCACCGAGCAGTACGTC. Its translation is CAFFPPGTEQYV.

This clonotype was detected only a few times. DNA of the CDR3: TGTGCCAGCAGCTCCCAGGGAGGCCTCTACGAGCAGTACTTC. Translating gives CASSSQGGLYEQYF. The chain couples TRBV5-4 to TRBJ2-7; weak D call: TRBD2 (6 bases). This CDR3 is built from 14 residues. Trimming pared 3 bases from V and 3 bases from J, leaving 13 bases between. CDR1 and CDR2 (germline): SGHNT, YYREEE (reference sequence). The full variable domain, in which reference TRBV5-4 and TRBJ2-7 provide the parts outside the CDR3, is ETGVTQSPTHLIKTRGQQVTLRCSSQSGHNTVSWYQQALGQGPQFIFQYYREEENGRGNFPPRFSGLQFPNYSSELNVNALELDDSALYLCASSSQGGLYEQYFGPGTRLTVT.